Listed below are T cell receptor beta chains from one sample, sequenced in a study of cytomegalovirus exposure and HLA in healthy donors. TCRdb's table, derived via immunoSEQ multiplex PCR, lists solely in-frame clones and lacks some. The sample lists approximately 150,000 clones, around four fifths occurring once. The sequenced material came from PBMCs. The source is a man aged 25 to 45 in good health and CMV-seropositive. Both conserved end residues are trimmed from each CDR3.

TRBJ1-1 | TRBV7-2 | ASSLGDREAF
TRBJ2-7 | TRBV19 | ASSRDSLGNYEQY
TRBJ2-7 | TRBV5-6 | ASSFDRYGEQY
TRBJ2-7 | TRBV7-6 | ASSPAGTGGVHEQY
TRBJ2-7 | TRBV5-1 | ASSLQGSSYEQY
TRBJ2-1 | TRBV10-3 | AISSQGASGGTYNEQF
TRBJ2-1 | TRBV5-1 | ASSAGFTNEQF
TRBJ2-2 | TRBV5-1 | ASSLKLAGGPTGELF
TRBJ1-4 | TRBV7-3 | ASSGDSPPREKLF
TRBJ2-1 | TRBV25-1 | ASSAPGLANEQF
TRBJ2-7 | TRBV27 | ASSLKGTTYEQY
TRBJ2-2 | TRBV7-2 | ASSLTLPWPGELF
TRBJ1-2 | TRBV6-6 | ASSYTEQGARGYT
TRBJ2-7 | TRBV5-3 | ARIAQAEQY
TRBJ2-5 | TRBV9 | ASSVGQGIGQETQY
TRBJ2-1 | TRBV5-6 | ASTNTGGGGVYNEQF
TRBJ2-3 | TRBV7-2 | ASSLGAGQPDTQY
TRBJ1-4 | TRBV5-1 | ASSATGVTNEKLF
TRBJ1-1 | TRBV7-6 | ASSLSAGLGTEAF
TRBJ1-6 | TRBV25-1 | ASSGSTGGLPLH
TRBJ2-7 | TRBV18 | ASSLNDPIPNEQY
TRBJ1-5 | TRBV7-2 | ASSFSGRHGNQPQH
TRBJ1-2 | TRBV6-4 | ASSDLPLPIGLYGYT
TRBJ2-3 | TRBV9 | ASSPRSRGGTDTQY
TRBJ1-1 | TRBV7-3 | ASSLSGMNTEAF